The source of this T cell receptor (beta chain) is a study of CD8+CD57+ T cells in acquired aplastic anemia. About the research overall: The mean DNA yield obtained from sorted CD4+ and CD8+ cells came to 3 to 3.5 ug. Healthy donor CD4+ cell samples had a mean of around 11 million reads.

This CDR3 contains 13 residues. Findings and limits, study-wide: Patients and healthy controls showed no significant CD8+ Simpson's diversity difference. Patients had twenty-nine CD8+ CDR3 sequences in common with controls (the shared set).

As regards this clonotype: Its antigen is currently unknown. One end of the junction varies from germline; a read error may be responsible.

CDR3 and TCR beta VDJ profiling relied on genomic DNA as the template. In TCRdb, the reads were re-called with MiXCR into one record per CDR3 protein. Of over 150,000 distinct CDR3 sequences in the sample, roughly 56% were seen once. Sequencing used sorted CD4+, CD8+, or CD8+CD57+ T cells (not recorded which) from PBMCs. The chain has TRBV12-3 or TRBV12-4 and TRBJ1-1, with unresolved D. The TCR originated in a human donor in good health, serving as a control. CDR3 residues: CASSPGRNTEASF. Here the CDR3 DNA reads TGTGCCAGCAGTCCCGGACGGAACACTGAAGCTTCCTTT.